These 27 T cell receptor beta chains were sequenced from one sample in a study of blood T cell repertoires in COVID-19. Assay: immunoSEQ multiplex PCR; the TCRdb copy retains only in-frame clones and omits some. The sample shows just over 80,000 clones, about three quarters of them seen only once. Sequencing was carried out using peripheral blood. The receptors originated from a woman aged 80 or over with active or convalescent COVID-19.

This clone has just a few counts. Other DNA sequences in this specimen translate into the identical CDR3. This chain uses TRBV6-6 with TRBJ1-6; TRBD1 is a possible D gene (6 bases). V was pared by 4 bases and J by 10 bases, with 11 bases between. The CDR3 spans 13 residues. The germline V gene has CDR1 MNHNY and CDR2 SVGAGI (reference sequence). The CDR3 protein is CASSSGEGSPLHF. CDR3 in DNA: TGTGCCAGCAGTTCAGGGGAGGGGTCACCCCTCCACTTT.

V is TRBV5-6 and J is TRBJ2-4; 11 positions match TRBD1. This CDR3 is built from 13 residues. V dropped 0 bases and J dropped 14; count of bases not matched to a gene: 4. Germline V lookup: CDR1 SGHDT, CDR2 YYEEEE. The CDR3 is CASSLADRGLKYF. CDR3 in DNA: TGTGCCAGCAGCTTGGCGGACAGGGGGCTGAAGTACTTC.

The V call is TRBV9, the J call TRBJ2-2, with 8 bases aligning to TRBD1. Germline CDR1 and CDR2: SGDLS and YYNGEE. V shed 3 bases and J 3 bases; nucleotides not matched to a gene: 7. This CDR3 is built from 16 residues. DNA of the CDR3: TGTGCCAGCAGCGGACAGGGGCGGGCGGACACCGGGGAGCTGTTTTTT. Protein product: CASSGQGRADTGELFF.

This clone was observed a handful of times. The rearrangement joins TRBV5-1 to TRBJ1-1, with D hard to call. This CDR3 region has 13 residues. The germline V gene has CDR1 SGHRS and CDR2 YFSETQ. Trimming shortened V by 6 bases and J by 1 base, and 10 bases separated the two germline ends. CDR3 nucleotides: TGCGCCAGCACGCTTGAGGGGAACACTGAAGCTTTCTTT. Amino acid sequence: CASTLEGNTEAFF.

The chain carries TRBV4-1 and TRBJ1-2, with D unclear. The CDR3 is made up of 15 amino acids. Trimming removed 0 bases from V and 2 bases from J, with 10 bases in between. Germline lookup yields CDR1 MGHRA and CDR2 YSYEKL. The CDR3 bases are TGCGCCAGCAGCCAAGATGAGGGAACAAACTATGGCTACACCTTC. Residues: CASSQDEGTNYGYTF.

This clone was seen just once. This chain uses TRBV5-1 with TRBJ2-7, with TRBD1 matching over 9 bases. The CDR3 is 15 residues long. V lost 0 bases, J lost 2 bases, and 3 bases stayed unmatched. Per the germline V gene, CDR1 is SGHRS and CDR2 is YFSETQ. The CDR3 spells CASSLETGGPYEQYF. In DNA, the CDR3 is TGCGCCAGCAGCTTGGAGACAGGGGGTCCCTACGAGCAGTACTTC.

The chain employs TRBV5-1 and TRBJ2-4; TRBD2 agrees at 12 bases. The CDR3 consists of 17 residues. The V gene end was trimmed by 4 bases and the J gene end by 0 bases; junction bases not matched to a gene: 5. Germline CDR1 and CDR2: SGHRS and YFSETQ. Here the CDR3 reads CASSPWTSGVAKNIQYF. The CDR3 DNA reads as TGCGCCAGCAGCCCTTGGACTAGCGGGGTAGCCAAAAACATTCAGTACTTC.

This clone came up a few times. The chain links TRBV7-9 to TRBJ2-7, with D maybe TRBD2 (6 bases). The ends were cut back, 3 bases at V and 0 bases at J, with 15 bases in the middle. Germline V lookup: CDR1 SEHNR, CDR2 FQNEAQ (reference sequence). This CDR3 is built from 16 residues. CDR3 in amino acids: CASSFPPGGSSYEQYF. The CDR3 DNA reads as TGTGCCAGCAGCTTTCCCCCTGGGGGGAGCTCCTACGAGCAGTACTTC.

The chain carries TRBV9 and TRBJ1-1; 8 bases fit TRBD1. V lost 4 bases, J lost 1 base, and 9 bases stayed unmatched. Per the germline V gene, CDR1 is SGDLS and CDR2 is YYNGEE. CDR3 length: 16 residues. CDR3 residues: CASSPNSGTGNTEAFF. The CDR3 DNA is TGTGCCAGCAGCCCAAATTCCGGGACAGGGAACACTGAAGCTTTCTTT.

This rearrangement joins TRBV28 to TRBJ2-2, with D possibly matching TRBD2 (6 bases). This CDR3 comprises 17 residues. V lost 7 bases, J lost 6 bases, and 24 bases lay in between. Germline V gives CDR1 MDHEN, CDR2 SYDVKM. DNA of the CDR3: TGTGCCAGCACCTCCCGGGGAGGTGTATATTCGGCCGGGGAGCTGTTTTTT. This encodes CASTSRGGVYSAGELFF.

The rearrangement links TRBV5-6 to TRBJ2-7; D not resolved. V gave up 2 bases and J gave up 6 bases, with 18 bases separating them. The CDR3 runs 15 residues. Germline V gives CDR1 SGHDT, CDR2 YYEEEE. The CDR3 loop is CASSFMAIPSSEQYF. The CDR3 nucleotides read TGTGCCAGCAGCTTCATGGCCATCCCTTCCAGCGAGCAGTACTTC.

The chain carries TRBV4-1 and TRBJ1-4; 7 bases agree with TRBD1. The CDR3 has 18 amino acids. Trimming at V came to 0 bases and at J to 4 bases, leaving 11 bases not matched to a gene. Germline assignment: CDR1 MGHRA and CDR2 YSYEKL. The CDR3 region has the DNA TGCGCCAGCAGCCAAGATGCAGCCGGGACAGAGTTTAATGAAAAACTGTTTTTT. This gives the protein CASSQDAAGTEFNEKLFF.

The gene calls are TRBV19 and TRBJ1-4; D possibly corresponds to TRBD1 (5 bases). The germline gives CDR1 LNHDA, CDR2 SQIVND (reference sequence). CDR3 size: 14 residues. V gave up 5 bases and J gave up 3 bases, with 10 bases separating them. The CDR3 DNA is TGTGCCAGTAGTCCACAGGTTTCTAATGAAAAACTGTTTTTT. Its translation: CASSPQVSNEKLFF.

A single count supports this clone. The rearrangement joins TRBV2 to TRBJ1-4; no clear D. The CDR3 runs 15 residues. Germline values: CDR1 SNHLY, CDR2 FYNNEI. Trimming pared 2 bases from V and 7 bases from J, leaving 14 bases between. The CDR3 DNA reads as TGTGCCAGCAGTGAACGGGGAAGGATGGTTGAAAAACTGTTTTTT. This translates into CASSERGRMVEKLFF.

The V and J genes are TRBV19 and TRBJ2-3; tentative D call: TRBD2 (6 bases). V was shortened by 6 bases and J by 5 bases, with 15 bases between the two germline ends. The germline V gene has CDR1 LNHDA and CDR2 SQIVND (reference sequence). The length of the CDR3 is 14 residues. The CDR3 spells CASRKLAILDTQYF. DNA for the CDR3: TGTGCCAGTAGGAAACTAGCAATCCTAGATACGCAGTATTTT. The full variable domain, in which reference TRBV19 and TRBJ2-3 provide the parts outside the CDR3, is DGGITQSPKYLFRKEGQNVTLSCEQNLNHDAMYWYRQDPGQGLRLIYYSQIVNDFQKGDIAEGYSVSREKKESFPLTVTSAQKNPTAFYLCASRKLAILDTQYFGPGTRLTVL.

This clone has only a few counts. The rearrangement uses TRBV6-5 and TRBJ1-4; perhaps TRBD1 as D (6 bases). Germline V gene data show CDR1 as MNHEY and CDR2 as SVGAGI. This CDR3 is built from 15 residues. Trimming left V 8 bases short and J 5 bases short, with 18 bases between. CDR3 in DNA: TGTGCCAGCGGGCAGGGGAGAATTACCAATGAAAAACTGTTTTTT. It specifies CASGQGRITNEKLFF.

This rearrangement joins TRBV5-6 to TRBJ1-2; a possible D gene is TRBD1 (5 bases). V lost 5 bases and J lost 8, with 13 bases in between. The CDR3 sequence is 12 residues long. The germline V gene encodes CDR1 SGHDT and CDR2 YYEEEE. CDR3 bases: TGTGCCAGCAGTCGAAGGGAGGGGGGCTACACCTTC. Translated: CASSRREGGYTF.

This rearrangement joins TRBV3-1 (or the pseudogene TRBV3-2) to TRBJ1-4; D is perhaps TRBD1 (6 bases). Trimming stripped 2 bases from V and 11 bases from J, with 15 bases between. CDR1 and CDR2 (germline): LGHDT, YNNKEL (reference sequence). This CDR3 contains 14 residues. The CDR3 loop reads CASSQSLRQDKLFF. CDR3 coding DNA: TGTGCCAGCAGCCAAAGCCTCCGACAGGATAAACTGTTTTTT.

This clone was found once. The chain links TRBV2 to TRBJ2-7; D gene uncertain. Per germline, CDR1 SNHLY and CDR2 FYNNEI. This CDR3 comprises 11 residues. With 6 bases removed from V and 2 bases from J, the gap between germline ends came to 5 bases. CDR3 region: CASSETYEQYF. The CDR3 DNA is TGTGCCAGCAGCGAGACCTACGAGCAGTACTTC.

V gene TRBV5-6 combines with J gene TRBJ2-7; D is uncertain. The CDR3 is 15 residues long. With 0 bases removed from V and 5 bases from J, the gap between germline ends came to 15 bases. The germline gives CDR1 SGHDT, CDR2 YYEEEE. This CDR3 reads CASSLVGYGFHEQYF. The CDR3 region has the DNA TGTGCCAGCAGCTTGGTCGGTTACGGGTTCCACGAGCAGTACTTC. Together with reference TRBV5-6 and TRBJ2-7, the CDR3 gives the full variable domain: DAGVTQSPTHLIKTRGQQVTLRCSPKSGHDTVSWYQQALGQGPQFIFQYYEEEERQRGNFPDRFSGHQFPNYSSELNVNALLLGDSALYLCASSLVGYGFHEQYFGPGTRLTVT.

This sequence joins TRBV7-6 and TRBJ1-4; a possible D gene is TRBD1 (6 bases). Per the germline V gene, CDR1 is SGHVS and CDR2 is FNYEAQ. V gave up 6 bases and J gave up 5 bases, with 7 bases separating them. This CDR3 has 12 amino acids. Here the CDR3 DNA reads TGTGCCAGCAGTACAGGGAATGAAAAACTGTTTTTT. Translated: CASSTGNEKLFF.

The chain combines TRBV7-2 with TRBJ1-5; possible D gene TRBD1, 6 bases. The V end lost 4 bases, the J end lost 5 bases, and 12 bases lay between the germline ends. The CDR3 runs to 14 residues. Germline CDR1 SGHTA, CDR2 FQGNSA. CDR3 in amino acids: CASSYKTGYQPQHF. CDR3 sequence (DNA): TGTGCCAGCAGCTACAAGACAGGCTATCAGCCCCAGCATTTT.

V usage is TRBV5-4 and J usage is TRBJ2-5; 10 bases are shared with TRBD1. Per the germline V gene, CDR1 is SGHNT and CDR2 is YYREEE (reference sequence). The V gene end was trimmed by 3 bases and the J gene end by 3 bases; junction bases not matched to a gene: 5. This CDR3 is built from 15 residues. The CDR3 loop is CASSSPGQGEETQYF. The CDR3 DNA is TGTGCCAGCAGCTCCCCCGGACAGGGGGAAGAGACCCAGTACTTC.

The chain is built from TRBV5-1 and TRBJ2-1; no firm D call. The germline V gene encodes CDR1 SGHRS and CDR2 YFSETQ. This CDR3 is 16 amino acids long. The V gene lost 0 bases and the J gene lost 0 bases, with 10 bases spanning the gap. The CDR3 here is CASSLALVSSYNEQFF. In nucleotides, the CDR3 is TGCGCCAGCAGCTTGGCACTGGTGAGCTCCTACAATGAGCAGTTCTTC.

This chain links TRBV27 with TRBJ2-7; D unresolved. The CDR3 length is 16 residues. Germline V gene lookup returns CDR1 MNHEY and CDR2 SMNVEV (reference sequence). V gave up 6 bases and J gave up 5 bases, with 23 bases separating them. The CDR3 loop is CASRPVALPSRNEQYF. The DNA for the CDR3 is TGTGCCAGCAGACCCGTCGCGCTCCCCTCTCGAAACGAGCAGTACTTC.

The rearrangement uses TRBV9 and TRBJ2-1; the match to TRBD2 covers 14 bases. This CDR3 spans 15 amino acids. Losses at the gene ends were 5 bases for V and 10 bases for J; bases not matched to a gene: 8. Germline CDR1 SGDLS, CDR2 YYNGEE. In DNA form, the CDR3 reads TGTGCCAGCAGTCCTGGACTAGCGGGGGGCCGGGAGCAGTTCTTC. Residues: CASSPGLAGGREQFF.

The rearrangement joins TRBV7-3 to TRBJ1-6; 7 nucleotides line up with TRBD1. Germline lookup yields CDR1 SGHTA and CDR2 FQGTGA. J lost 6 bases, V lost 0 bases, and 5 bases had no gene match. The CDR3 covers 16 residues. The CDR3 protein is CASSLTGPGGNSPLHF. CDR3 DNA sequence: TGTGCCAGCAGCTTAACGGGTCCAGGGGGTAATTCACCCCTCCACTTT. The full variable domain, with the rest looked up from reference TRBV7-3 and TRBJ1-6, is GAGVSQTPSNKVTEKGKYVELRCDPISGHTALYWYRQSLGQGPEFLIYFQGTGAADDSGLPNDRFFAVRPEGSVSTLKIQRTERGDSAVYLCASSLTGPGGNSPLHFGNGTRLTVT.